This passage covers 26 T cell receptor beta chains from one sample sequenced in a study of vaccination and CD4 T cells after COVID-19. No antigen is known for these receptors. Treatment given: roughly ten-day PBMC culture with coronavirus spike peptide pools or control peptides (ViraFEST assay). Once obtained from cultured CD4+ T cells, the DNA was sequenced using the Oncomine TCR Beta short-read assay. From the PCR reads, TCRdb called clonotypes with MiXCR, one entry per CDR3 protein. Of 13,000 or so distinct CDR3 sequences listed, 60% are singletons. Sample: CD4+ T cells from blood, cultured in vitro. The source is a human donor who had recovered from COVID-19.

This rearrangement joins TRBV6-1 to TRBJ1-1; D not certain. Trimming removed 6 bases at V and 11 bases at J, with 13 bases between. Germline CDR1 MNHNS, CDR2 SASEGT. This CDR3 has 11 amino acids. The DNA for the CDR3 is TGTGCCAGCAGCTCCCGATCGACGGCTTTCTTT. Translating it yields CASSSRSTAFF.

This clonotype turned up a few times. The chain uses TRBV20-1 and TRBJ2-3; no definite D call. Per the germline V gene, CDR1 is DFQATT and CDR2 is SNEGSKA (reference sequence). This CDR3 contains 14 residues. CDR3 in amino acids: CSVLGRPSTDTQYF. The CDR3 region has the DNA TGCAGCGTTCTCGGCAGGCCTAGCACAGATACGCAGTATTTT.

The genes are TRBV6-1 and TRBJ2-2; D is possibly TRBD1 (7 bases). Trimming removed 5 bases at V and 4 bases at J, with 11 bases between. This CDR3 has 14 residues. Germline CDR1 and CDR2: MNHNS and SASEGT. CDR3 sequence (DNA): TGTGCCAGCAGTCAGGGGGAGGCCACCGGGGAGCTGTTTTTT. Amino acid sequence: CASSQGEATGELFF.

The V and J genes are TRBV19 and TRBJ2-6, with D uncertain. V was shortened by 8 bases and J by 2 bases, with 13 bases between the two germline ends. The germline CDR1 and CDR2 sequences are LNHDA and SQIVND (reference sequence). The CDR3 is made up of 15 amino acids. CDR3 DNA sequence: TGTGCCAGTGCCCCCCCGTCGACTGGGGCCAACGTCCTGACTTTC. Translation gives CASAPPSTGANVLTF.

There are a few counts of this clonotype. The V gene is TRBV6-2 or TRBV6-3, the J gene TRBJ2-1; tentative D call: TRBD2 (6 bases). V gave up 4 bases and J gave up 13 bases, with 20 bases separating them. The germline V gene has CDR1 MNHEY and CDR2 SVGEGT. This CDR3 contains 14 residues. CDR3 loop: CASSSPGGGLFQFF. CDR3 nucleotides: TGTGCCAGCAGTTCCCCCGGGGGTGGGTTGTTTCAGTTCTTC.

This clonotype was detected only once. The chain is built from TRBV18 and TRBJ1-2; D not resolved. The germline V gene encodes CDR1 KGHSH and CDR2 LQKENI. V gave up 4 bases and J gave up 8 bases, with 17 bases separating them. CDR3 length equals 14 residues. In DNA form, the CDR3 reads TGTGCCAGCTCACTTGTCGGAGGTCCGGGAGGCTACACCTTC. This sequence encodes CASSLVGGPGGYTF.

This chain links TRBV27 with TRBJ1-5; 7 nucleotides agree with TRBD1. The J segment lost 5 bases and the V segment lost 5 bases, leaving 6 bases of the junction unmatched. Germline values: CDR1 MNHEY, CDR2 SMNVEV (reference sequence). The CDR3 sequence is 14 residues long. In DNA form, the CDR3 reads TGTGCCAGCAGTCTCTACAGGGGTGATCAGCCCCAGCATTTT. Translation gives CASSLYRGDQPQHF.

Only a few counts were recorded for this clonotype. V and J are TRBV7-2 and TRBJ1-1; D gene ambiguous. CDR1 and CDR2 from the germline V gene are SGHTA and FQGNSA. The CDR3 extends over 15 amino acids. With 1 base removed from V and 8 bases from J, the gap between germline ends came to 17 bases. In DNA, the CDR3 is TGTGCCAGCAGCTTAGGTCGGCCCTCTGAACCCGAAGCTTTCTTT. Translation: CASSLGRPSEPEAFF.

CDR3 amino acids: CASMVRTSGFYEQYF. CDR3 nucleotide sequence: TGTGCCAGCATGGTGAGGACTAGCGGCTTTTACGAGCAGTACTTC. This rearrangement joins TRBV4-2 to TRBJ2-7; 10 positions match TRBD2. The length of the CDR3 is 15 residues. The junction had 10 bases not matched to a gene; V was cut back by 7 bases and J by 4 bases. Germline CDR1 is LGHNA and CDR2 is YNFKEQ.

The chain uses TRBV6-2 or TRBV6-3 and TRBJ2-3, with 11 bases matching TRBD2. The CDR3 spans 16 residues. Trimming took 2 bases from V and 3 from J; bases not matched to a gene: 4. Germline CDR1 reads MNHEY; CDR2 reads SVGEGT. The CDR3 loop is CASSYPGLAATDTQYF. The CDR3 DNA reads TGTGCCAGCAGTTACCCGGGACTAGCGGCAACAGATACGCAGTATTTT.

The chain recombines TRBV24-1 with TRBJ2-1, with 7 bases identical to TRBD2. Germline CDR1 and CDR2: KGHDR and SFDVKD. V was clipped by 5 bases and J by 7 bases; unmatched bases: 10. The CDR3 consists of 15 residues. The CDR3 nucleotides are TGTGCCACCAGTGGTGAAGCGGGGACTTTGAATGAGCAGTTCTTC. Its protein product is CATSGEAGTLNEQFF.

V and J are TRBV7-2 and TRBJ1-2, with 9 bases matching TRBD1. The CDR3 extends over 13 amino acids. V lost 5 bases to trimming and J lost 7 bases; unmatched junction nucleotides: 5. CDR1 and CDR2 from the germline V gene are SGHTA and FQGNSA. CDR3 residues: CASSRTGDSGYTF. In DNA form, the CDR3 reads TGTGCCAGCAGCAGGACAGGGGATAGTGGCTACACCTTC.

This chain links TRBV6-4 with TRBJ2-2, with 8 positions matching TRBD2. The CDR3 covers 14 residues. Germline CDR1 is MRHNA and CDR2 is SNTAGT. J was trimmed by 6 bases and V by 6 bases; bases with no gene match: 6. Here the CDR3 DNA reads TGTGCCAGCAGAGGGACTAGAGATTCCGGGGAGCTGTTTTTT. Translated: CASRGTRDSGELFF.

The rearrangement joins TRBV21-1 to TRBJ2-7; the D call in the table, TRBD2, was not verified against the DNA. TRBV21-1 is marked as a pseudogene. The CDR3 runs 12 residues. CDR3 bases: TGTGCCAGCAGCAAAGTACGAACCCGCAAGTACTTC. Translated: CASSKVRTRKYF.

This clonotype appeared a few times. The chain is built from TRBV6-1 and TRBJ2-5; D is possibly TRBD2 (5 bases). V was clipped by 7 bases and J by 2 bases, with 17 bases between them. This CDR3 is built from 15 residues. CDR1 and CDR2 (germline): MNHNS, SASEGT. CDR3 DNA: TGTGCCAGCAAACCTTTGGGAGTCTTGCAAGAGACCCAGTACTTC. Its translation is CASKPLGVLQETQYF.

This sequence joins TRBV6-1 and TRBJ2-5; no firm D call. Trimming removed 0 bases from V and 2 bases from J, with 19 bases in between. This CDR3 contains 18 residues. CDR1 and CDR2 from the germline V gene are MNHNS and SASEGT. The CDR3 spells CASSEAGRFRAVQETQYF. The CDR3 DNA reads TGTGCCAGCAGTGAAGCGGGAAGATTCCGGGCAGTACAAGAGACCCAGTACTTC.

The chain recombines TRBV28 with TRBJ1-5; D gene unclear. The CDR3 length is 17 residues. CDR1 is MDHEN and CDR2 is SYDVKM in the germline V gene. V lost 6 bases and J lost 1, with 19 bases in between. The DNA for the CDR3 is TGTGCCAGCAGACCCGGGGATTGGGGTCAGAGCAATCAGCCCCAGCATTTT. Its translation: CASRPGDWGQSNQPQHF. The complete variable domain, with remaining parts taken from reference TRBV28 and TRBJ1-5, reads DVKVTQSSRYLVKRTGEKVFLECVQDMDHENMFWYRQDPGLGLRLIYFSYDVKMKEKGDIPEGYSVSREKKERFSLILESASTNQTSMYLCASRPGDWGQSNQPQHFGDGTRLSIL.

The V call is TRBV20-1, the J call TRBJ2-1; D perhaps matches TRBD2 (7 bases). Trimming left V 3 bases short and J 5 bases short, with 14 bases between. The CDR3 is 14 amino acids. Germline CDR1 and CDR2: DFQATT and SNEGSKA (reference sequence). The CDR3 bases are TGCAGTGCTAGGGGGGGGCGGGGCCACAATGAGCAGTTCTTC. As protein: CSARGGRGHNEQFF.

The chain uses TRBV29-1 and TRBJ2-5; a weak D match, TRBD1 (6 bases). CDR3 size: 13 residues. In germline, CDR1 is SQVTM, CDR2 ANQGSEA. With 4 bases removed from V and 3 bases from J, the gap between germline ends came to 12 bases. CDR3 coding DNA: TGCAGCGTTGGGGGACACCGAAAAGAGACCCAGTACTTC. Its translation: CSVGGHRKETQYF.

The CDR3 DNA reads as TGTGCCAGTAGTATACAGGGTGCCATGAACACTGAAGCTTTCTTT. The encoded protein is CASSIQGAMNTEAFF. This chain connects TRBV19 to TRBJ1-1, with D possibly matching TRBD1 (5 bases). The CDR3 extends over 15 amino acids. Between the trimmed V and J ends, which lost 2 bases and 0 bases, there was a span of 10 bases. Germline CDR1 LNHDA, CDR2 SQIVND (reference sequence).

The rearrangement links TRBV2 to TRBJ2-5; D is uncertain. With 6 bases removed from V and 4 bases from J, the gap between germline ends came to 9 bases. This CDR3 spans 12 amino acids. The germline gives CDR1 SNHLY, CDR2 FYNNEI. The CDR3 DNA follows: TGTGCCAGCAGGGATCAGCGAGAGACCCAGTACTTC. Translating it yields CASRDQRETQYF.

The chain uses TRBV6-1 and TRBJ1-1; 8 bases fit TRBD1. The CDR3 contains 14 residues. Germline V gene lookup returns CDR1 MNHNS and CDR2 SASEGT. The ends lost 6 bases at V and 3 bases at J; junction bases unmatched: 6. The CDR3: CASRSGGVHTEAFF. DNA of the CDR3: TGTGCCAGCAGATCAGGGGGCGTACACACTGAAGCTTTCTTT.

Here the CDR3 DNA reads TGCAGTGCAAAGACAAACTCTGGAAACACCATATATTTT. Protein product: CSAKTNSGNTIYF. V and J are TRBV20-1 and TRBJ1-3; D gene ambiguous. Germline lookup yields CDR1 DFQATT and CDR2 SNEGSKA (reference sequence). The CDR3 loop spans 13 amino acids. Trimming stripped 6 bases from V and 0 bases from J, with 9 bases between.

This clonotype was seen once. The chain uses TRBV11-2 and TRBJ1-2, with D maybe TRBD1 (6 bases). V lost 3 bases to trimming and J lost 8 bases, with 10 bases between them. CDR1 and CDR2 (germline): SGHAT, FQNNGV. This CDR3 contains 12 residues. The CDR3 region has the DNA TGTGCCAGCAGCTTCAGGGGTCGCGGCTACACCTTC. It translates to CASSFRGRGYTF.

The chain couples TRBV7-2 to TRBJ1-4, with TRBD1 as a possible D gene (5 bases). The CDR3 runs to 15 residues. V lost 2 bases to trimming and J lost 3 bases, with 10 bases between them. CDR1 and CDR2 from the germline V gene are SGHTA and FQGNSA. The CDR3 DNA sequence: TGTGCCAGCAGCTTACGGCAGGGCGCTAATGAAAAACTGTTTTTT. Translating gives CASSLRQGANEKLFF. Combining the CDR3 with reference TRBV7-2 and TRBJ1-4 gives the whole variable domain GAGVSQSPSNKVTEKGKDVELRCDPISGHTALYWYRQSLGQGLEFLIYFQGNSAPDKSGLPSDRFSAERTGGSVSTLTIQRTQQEDSAVYLCASSLRQGANEKLFFGSGTQLSVL.

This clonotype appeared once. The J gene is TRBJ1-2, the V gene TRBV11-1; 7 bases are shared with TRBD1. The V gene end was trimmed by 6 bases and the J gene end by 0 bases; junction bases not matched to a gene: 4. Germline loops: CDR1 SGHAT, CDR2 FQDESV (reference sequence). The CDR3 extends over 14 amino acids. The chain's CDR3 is CASSSGGTNYGYTF. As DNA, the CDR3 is TGTGCCAGCAGTTCAGGGGGGACTAACTATGGCTACACCTTC.